The 4 T cell receptor beta chains below all came from one sample that was sequenced in a study of T cells in Graves' hyperthyroidism and ophthalmopathy. Regions amplified from RNA transcripts were the TCR beta CDR3 regions. A first-round RT-PCR of the TCR CDR3 used the HTBI primer set. One entry per CDR3 protein, called by TCRdb with MiXCR from the multiplex PCR reads. The table has nearly 750,000 distinct CDR3 sequences, approximately 36% seen once. The sequenced sample was blood. These receptors originate from a woman aged 40 to 50 with Graves' hyperthyroidism.

This clonotype was detected ten times or more. The rearrangement uses TRBV7-3 and TRBJ2-7, with D uncertain. CDR3 length: 12 residues. The germline V gene has CDR1 SGHTA and CDR2 FQGTGA. Trimming pared 5 bases from V and 5 bases from J, leaving 10 bases between. This CDR3 reads CASSAVGDEQYF. Written as DNA, the CDR3 is TGTGCCAGCAGCGCCGTTGGGGACGAGCAGTACTTC. Full variable domain (rest looked up from reference TRBV7-3 and TRBJ2-7): GAGVSQTPSNKVTEKGKYVELRCDPISGHTALYWYRQSLGQGPEFLIYFQGTGAADDSGLPNDRFFAVRPEGSVSTLKIQRTERGDSAVYLCASSAVGDEQYFGPGTRLTVT.

The genes are TRBV5-8 and TRBJ1-6; 7 positions agree with TRBD1. The germline gives CDR1 SGHTS, CDR2 YDEGEE. Trimming removed 0 bases from V and 11 bases from J; junction bases left unmatched: 14. The length of the CDR3 is 17 residues. CDR3 in DNA: TGTGCCAGCAGCTTGGCCGGCAGGGGGTCACCGAGGACACCCCTCCACTTT. It codes for CASSLAGRGSPRTPLHF.

This chain uses TRBV12-3 or TRBV12-4 with TRBJ2-5; 11 bases align to TRBD1. Trimming removed 5 bases from V and 6 bases from J; junction bases left unmatched: 8. The CDR3 is 15 residues long. CDR3 region: CASSRQGQGGKTQYF. The CDR3 region has the DNA TGTGCCAGCAGTCGGCAGGGACAGGGGGGGAAGACCCAGTACTTC.

In its sample, this clonotype was seen once. Relative to the germline gene, one junction end is altered; a read error may explain this. The chain carries TRBV29-1 and TRBJ2-2; 14 nucleotides align to TRBD2. The germline CDR1 and CDR2 sequences are SQVTM and ANQGSEA. The CDR3 extends over 15 amino acids. In nucleotides, the CDR3 is TGCCGCGTCGGACTAGCGGGGGGATACACCGGTGAGCTGTTTTTT. It encodes CRVGLAGGYTGELFF.